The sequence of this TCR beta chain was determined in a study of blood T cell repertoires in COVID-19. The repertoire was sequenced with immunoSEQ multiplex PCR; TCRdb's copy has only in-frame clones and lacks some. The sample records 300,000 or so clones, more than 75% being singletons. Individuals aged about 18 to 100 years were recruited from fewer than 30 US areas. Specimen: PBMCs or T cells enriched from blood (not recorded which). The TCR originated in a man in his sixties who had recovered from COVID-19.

CDR3 amino acids: CASSTGTRNTEAFF. The CDR3 region has the DNA TGTGCCAGCAGTACCGGGACACGGAACACTGAAGCTTTCTTT. This chain connects TRBV6-2 or TRBV6-3 to TRBJ1-1, with D possibly being TRBD1 (6 bases). Trimming shortened V by 5 bases and J by 1 base, and 11 bases separated the two germline ends. Germline V lookup: CDR1 MNHEY, CDR2 SVGEGT. The CDR3 spans 14 residues.